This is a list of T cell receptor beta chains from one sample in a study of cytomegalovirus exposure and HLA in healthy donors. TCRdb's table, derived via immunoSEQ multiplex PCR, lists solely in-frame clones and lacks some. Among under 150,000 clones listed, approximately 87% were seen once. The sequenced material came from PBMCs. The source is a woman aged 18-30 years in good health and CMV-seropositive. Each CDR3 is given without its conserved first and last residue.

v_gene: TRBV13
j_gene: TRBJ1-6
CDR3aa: ASSLNPQGNSPLH

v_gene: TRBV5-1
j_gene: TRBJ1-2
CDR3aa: ASSHKTGSNYGYT

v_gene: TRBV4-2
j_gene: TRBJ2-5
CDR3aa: ASSQGAGGPETQY

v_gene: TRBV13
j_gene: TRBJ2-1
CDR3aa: ASSTPSGGESNEQF

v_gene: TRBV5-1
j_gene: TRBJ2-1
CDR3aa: ASSFSAGASYNEQF

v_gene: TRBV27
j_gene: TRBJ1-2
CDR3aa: ASSFRGRHGYT

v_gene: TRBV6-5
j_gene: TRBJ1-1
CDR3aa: ASSSGQAREAF

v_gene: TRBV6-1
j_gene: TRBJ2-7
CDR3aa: ASSEAFDTFEQY

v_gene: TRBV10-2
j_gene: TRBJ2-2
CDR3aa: ATGVREVTGELF

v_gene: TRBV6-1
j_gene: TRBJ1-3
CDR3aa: ASSGALGNTIY

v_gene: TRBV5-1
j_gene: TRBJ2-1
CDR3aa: ASSSRGPYNEQF

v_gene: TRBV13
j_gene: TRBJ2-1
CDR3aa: ASSLGRPSGRSNEQF

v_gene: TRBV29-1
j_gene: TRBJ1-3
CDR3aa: SVAGGVSGNTIY

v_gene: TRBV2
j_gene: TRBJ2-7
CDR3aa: ASSLWVAGAGEQY

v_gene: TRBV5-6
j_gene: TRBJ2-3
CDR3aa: ASSLGLEGTDTQY

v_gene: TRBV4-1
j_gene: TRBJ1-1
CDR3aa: ASSQEFLPGSGNTEAF

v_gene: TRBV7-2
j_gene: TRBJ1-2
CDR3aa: ASSRRFWTGKRSYGYT

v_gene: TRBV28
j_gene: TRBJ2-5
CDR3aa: ASSSLPRYSVETQY

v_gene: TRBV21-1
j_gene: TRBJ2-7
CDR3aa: ASSKVDRREQY

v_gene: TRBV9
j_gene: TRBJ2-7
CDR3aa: ASSEGYGTFSLDEQY

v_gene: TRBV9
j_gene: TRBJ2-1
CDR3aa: ASSDHRGEQF

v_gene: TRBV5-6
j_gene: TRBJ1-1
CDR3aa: ASSLTGWGTEAF

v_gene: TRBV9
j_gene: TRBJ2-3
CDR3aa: ASSPTGGFTDTQY